Presented here are 14 T cell receptor beta chains from one specimen sequenced in a study of identical twins. TCRdb recomputed calls from the 5' RACE reads with MiXCR, one row per CDR3 protein. The sample has roughly 630,000 distinct CDR3 sequences, about 7.1% seen once; the top ten hold roughly 1.6%. In addition, the sample was reused for a study of yellow fever vaccine responses in identical twins.

Sequencing was done on a sample of PBMCs. These receptors were collected from a woman aged 18-30 years in good health.

This clonotype was seen ten or more times. Here the CDR3 reads CASSWTSGRRVGGELFF. CDR3 nucleotide sequence: TGTGCCAGCAGTTGGACTAGCGGGAGGAGGGTCGGCGGGGAGCTGTTTTTT. The chain recombines TRBV12-3 or TRBV12-4 with TRBJ2-2; 14 bases are shared with TRBD2. This CDR3 has 17 residues. V was clipped by 4 bases and J by 7 bases; unmatched bases: 8.

CDR3 residues: CAIMRRDPRTDTQYF. The DNA for the CDR3 is TGTGCCATCATGAGACGGGACCCCCGCACAGATACGCAGTATTTT. The rearrangement joins TRBV28 to TRBJ2-3, with D perhaps matching TRBD1 or TRBD2 (5 bases each). V was cut by 10 bases and J by 1 base, with 18 bases left in between. The CDR3 spans 15 residues. Germline V CDR1 and CDR2: MDHEN, SYDVKM. The full variable domain, its missing parts supplied by reference TRBV28 and TRBJ2-3, is DVKVTQSSRYLVKRTGEKVFLECVQDMDHENMFWYRQDPGLGLRLIYFSYDVKMKEKGDIPEGYSVSREKKERFSLILESASTNQTSMYLCAIMRRDPRTDTQYFGPGTRLTVL.

In this sample, this clonotype turned up a few times. V is TRBV7-8 and J is TRBJ2-7; 13 bases line up with TRBD2. After removal of 1 base from V and 2 bases from J, the junction contained 2 bases not matched to a gene. This CDR3 is 16 amino acids long. Germline V gives CDR1 SGHVS, CDR2 FQNEAQ. CDR3 in amino acids: CASSLGLAGGTYEQYF. CDR3 nucleotide sequence: TGTGCCAGCAGCTTAGGACTAGCGGGAGGAACCTACGAGCAGTACTTC.

This clonotype has only a few counts. This chain uses TRBV4-1 with TRBJ2-5; 11 nucleotides match TRBD2. V gave up 1 base and J gave up 0 bases; unmatched junction bases: 4. This CDR3 has 17 residues. CDR1 MGHRA and CDR2 YSYEKL come from the germline V gene. The CDR3 region has the DNA TGCGCCAGCAGCCAAGGAGCTAGCGGGGGGTACCAAGAGACCCAGTACTTC. Translation gives CASSQGASGGYQETQYF.

In this sample, this clonotype turned up many times. This rearrangement joins TRBV12-3 or TRBV12-4 to TRBJ1-2; no reliable D call. There are 11 residues in the CDR3. Trimming left V 3 bases short and J 9 bases short, with 8 bases between. This chain's CDR3 is CASSLGRSYTF. The CDR3 DNA reads as TGTGCCAGCAGTTTGGGCAGGAGCTACACCTTC.

The rearrangement links TRBV6-1 to TRBJ1-1; tentatively, D is TRBD1 (6 bases). The CDR3 is 15 residues long. Germline CDR1 is MNHNS and CDR2 is SASEGT. Trimming took 6 bases from V and 1 from J, leaving 15 bases between them. The CDR3 nucleotides read TGTGCCAGCAGGCCACTGGGACAAAAGAACACTGAAGCTTTCTTT. Translating gives CASRPLGQKNTEAFF.

Many counts were recorded for this clonotype. The chain couples TRBV29-1 to TRBJ1-2; D may be TRBD1 (5 bases). Per germline, CDR1 SQVTM and CDR2 ANQGSEA. With 6 bases removed from V and 0 bases from J, the gap between germline ends came to 14 bases. The length of the CDR3 is 14 residues. The CDR3: CSVVRGGPNYGYTF. DNA for the CDR3: TGCAGCGTCGTACGGGGGGGACCTAACTATGGCTACACCTTC.

This clonotype was found a few times. V gene TRBV7-9 combines with J gene TRBJ2-7; tentative D call: TRBD2 (6 bases). The CDR3 length is 12 residues. CDR1 SEHNR and CDR2 FQNEAQ come from the germline V gene (reference sequence). V was shortened by 5 bases and J by 5 bases, with 10 bases between the two germline ends. The CDR3: CASSRLDHEQYV. In DNA form, the CDR3 reads TGTGCCAGCAGCCGACTAGATCACGAGCAGTACGTC.

The V and J genes are TRBV28 and TRBJ2-7; maybe TRBD1 (6 bases). V lost 6 bases and J 2 bases, leaving 26 bases between the germline ends. CDR1 and CDR2 (germline): MDHEN, SYDVKM. The CDR3 has 18 residues. As DNA, the CDR3 is TGTGCCAGCAGCCCCATACAGCGCTCCGACAGGCCTCCCTACGAGCAGTACGTC. Its protein product is CASSPIQRSDRPPYEQYV.

This clonotype was counted many times. The J gene is TRBJ2-7, the V gene TRBV9; 10 nucleotides match TRBD2. Germline V gene sequence: CDR1 SGDLS, CDR2 YYNGEE. Trimming at V came to 3 bases and at J to 2 bases, leaving 11 bases not matched to a gene. The length of the CDR3 is 17 residues. The CDR3 bases are TGTGCCAGCAGCGGATACAATAGCGGGGGGATTCCCTACGAGCAGTACTTC. Protein sequence: CASSGYNSGGIPYEQYF.

The rearrangement links TRBV10-3 to TRBJ2-1; the match to TRBD2 covers 13 bases. Germline assignment: CDR1 ENHRY and CDR2 SYGVKD. The CDR3 runs to 17 residues. J lost 2 bases, V lost 0 bases, and 1 base had no gene match. The CDR3 loop is CAISESTSGRPYNEQFF. The CDR3 region has the DNA TGTGCCATCAGTGAGTCGACTAGCGGGAGGCCCTACAATGAGCAGTTCTTC.

This clonotype showed up many times. The chain recombines TRBV12-3 or TRBV12-4 with TRBJ1-1, with 7 bases identical to TRBD1. The CDR3 sequence is 13 residues long. The ends lost 5 bases at V and 6 bases at J; junction bases unmatched: 6. The DNA for the CDR3 is TGTGCCAGCAGTCCCAGGGGGAGGGCTGAAGCTTTCTTT. It specifies CASSPRGRAEAFF.

This clonotype appeared many times. V usage is TRBV10-3 and J usage is TRBJ1-2; possibly TRBD1 for D (5 bases). V was clipped by 9 bases and J by 7 bases, with 18 bases between them. Germline V gives CDR1 ENHRY, CDR2 SYGVKD. This CDR3 contains 13 residues. Here the CDR3 reads CAMAGPPPGGYTF. The CDR3 DNA follows: TGTGCCATGGCAGGGCCGCCTCCGGGTGGCTACACCTTC.

This sequence joins TRBV24-1 and TRBJ2-1, with 7 bases identical to TRBD2. Trimming at V came to 7 bases and at J to 7 bases, leaving 3 bases not matched to a gene. Germline V lookup: CDR1 KGHDR, CDR2 SFDVKD. This CDR3 has 12 residues. This CDR3 is CATRHSGNEQFF. CDR3 coding DNA: TGTGCCACCAGACATAGCGGGAATGAGCAGTTCTTC.